Each of the 11 T cell receptor beta chains below was sequenced from the same sample in a study of cytomegalovirus exposure and HLA in healthy donors. Use of 60 Vbeta and 13 Jbeta primers characterized the PCR. Sequenced by immunoSEQ multiplex PCR; TCRdb stores in-frame clones only, minus some. This sample has about 240,000 clones, with about 81% found just once. The material sequenced was PBMCs. The receptors come from a middle-aged woman in good health and CMV-seropositive.

This CDR3 is CAWDARANTEAFF. The CDR3 DNA sequence: TGTGCCTGGGATGCCAGGGCGAACACTGAAGCTTTCTTT. This sequence joins TRBV30 and TRBJ1-1; maybe TRBD1 (5 bases). Trimming removed 5 bases from V and 1 base from J, with 11 bases in between. From germline, CDR1 is GTSNPN and CDR2 SVGIG (reference sequence). The length of the CDR3 is 13 residues.

The rearrangement uses TRBV7-3 and TRBJ2-3; 7 bases line up with TRBD2. The J segment lost 0 bases and the V segment lost 7 bases, leaving 1 base of the junction unmatched. This CDR3 has 13 residues. Germline lookup yields CDR1 SGHTA and CDR2 FQGTGA. Written as DNA, the CDR3 is TGTGCCAGCAACGGGGGGAGCACAGATACGCAGTATTTT. It is translated as CASNGGSTDTQYF.

The chain has TRBV5-6 and TRBJ2-3; D ambiguous. The CDR3 is 16 amino acids. The V end lost 2 bases, the J end lost 0 bases, and 13 bases lay between the germline ends. Germline CDR1 SGHDT, CDR2 YYEEEE. The CDR3 is CASSLSAVTSTDTQYF. The CDR3 DNA follows: TGTGCCAGCAGCTTATCCGCGGTCACTAGCACAGATACGCAGTATTTT.

The chain couples TRBV21-1 to TRBJ2-5; the table's D gene call, TRBD1, was not cross checked with the DNA. The DNA end is more similar to TRBJ2-7, so the J call may be wrong. TRBV21-1 is recorded as a pseudogene. This CDR3 is built from 16 residues. Here the CDR3 reads CASSKECSDSSYEQYF. The CDR3, as DNA: TGTGCCAGCAGCAAAGAGTGCTCTGACAGCTCCTACGAGCAGTACTTC.

J is TRBJ1-2 and V is TRBV15; no firm D call. Trimming cost V 0 bases and J 7 bases, with 18 bases left between them. Per germline, CDR1 LNHNV and CDR2 YYDKDF (reference sequence). The CDR3 is made up of 16 amino acids. CDR3 amino acids: CATSRDRGTSSRGYTF. In nucleotides, the CDR3 is TGTGCCACCAGCAGAGATCGGGGAACCTCTTCCCGTGGCTACACCTTC.

The rearrangement links TRBV7-3 to TRBJ2-3, with 10 bases identical to TRBD2. V was pared by 1 base and J by 0 bases, with 13 bases of the junction left unmatched. The CDR3 is 20 residues long. Germline V gene data show CDR1 as SGHTA and CDR2 as FQGTGA. CDR3 protein: CASSLKSRLAGLTSTDTQYF. The CDR3 DNA follows: TGTGCCAGCAGCTTAAAGTCGCGACTAGCGGGTTTGACTAGCACAGATACGCAGTATTTT.

This clone turned up a few times. This chain connects TRBV5-1 to TRBJ2-3; D is unresolved. Between the trimmed V and J ends, which lost 4 bases and 0 bases, there was a span of 9 bases. The CDR3 contains 14 residues. Germline V gene lookup returns CDR1 SGHRS and CDR2 YFSETQ. CDR3 in amino acids: CASSLTASTDTQYF. DNA of the CDR3: TGCGCCAGCAGCCTTACTGCTAGCACAGATACGCAGTATTTT.

Only one count was recorded for this clone. This chain joins TRBV7-3 and TRBJ1-1; D gene unclear. Germline CDR1 and CDR2: SGHTA and FQGTGA. The V and J ends lost 6 bases and 1 base respectively, with 12 bases between them. The CDR3 totals 14 residues. This CDR3 is CASRLGRENTEAFF. CDR3 nucleotides: TGTGCCAGCAGGCTAGGACGGGAGAACACTGAAGCTTTCTTT.

This chain links TRBV27 with TRBJ1-2, with a tentative D call TRBD1 (5 bases). Germline assignment: CDR1 MNHEY and CDR2 SMNVEV (reference sequence). The V end lost 5 bases, the J end lost 3 bases, and 10 bases lay between the germline ends. This CDR3 has 13 amino acids. CDR3 nucleotides: TGTGCCAGCAGTCGGGCAGGGTACTATGGCTACACCTTC. Encoded protein: CASSRAGYYGYTF.

This clone was observed once. The genes are TRBV7-2 and TRBJ2-3; no clear D gene. In germline, CDR1 is SGHTA, CDR2 FQGNSA. This CDR3 contains 12 residues. V lost 4 bases, J lost 2 bases, and 4 bases lay in between. The CDR3, as DNA: TGTGCCAGCAGCTATTACACAGATACGCAGTATTTT. It encodes CASSYYTDTQYF.

V gene TRBV5-1 combines with J gene TRBJ2-7, with 8 bases aligning to TRBD2. Trimming cost V 4 bases and J 1 base; bases outside gene matches: 7. Germline V gene sequence: CDR1 SGHRS, CDR2 YFSETQ. The CDR3 has 15 amino acids. As DNA, the CDR3 is TGCGCCAGCAGCCGATCCGGGGGGGGATCCTACGAGCAGTACTTC. Translating it yields CASSRSGGGSYEQYF.